This T cell receptor (beta chain) was observed in a study of shared clonotypes between healthy human individuals. This CDR3 has 16 residues. V lost 6 bases, J lost 7 bases, and 22 bases lay in between. The germline V gene has CDR1 WSHSY and CDR2 SAAADI. It was at deep level that the assay was run. Produced via immunoSEQ multiplex PCR; TCRdb's table is partial and in-frame only. Here the sample spans approximately 2.5 million clones, 85% to 95% being singletons. The TCR comes from a man between 18 and 29 years old in good health. V is TRBV10-2 and J is TRBJ1-5; weak D call: TRBD1 (5 bases). Sequencing input: naive CD4+ T cells sorted from blood. Described subset: CD45RA+ positively selected. The CDR3 region is CASRDPRRGSEQPQHF. The DNA of the CDR3 is TGCGCCAGCAGGGACCCCAGACGGGGGAGTGAGCAGCCCCAGCATTTT.